Here is one T cell receptor beta chain with its context. Antigen: not known. Germline CDR1 GTSNPN, CDR2 SVGIG (reference sequence). The V end lost 2 bases, the J end lost 7 bases, and 9 bases lay between the germline ends. The CDR3 is 13 amino acids. This sample was taken from a study of cytomegalovirus exposure and HLA in healthy donors. General study results and limits: Overall, around 160 TCR beta chains were annotated as cytomegalovirus-associated. Published work reported that the classifier diagnosed cytomegalovirus status with high specificity and sensitivity. Common viral pathogens (according to a later analysis) appeared linked to several of the most significant clusters. Owing to their indistinguishability, certain V segments, notably TRBV6-2 and TRBV6-3, were excluded.

In the PCR, 60 Vbeta and 13 Jbeta primers were used. Assay: immunoSEQ multiplex PCR; the TCRdb copy retains only in-frame clones and omits some. The sample comprises almost 200,000 clones, about 85% of which are singletons, and approximately 0.39% rests with the top ten. Sequencing was performed on PBMCs. This chain uses TRBV30 with TRBJ1-6; the D gene is possibly TRBD1 (6 bases). The TCR sequence derives from a male donor in good health and CMV-seropositive. The CDR3 sequence is CAWSKGGNSPLHF. Here the CDR3 DNA reads TGTGCCTGGAGTAAGGGGGGGAATTCACCCCTCCACTTT. The whole variable domain, filled in from reference TRBV30 and TRBJ1-6, reads SQTIHQWPATLVQPVGSPLSLECTVEGTSNPNLYWYRQAAGRGLQLLFYSVGIGQISSEVPQNLSASRPQDRQFILSSKKLLLSDSGFYLCAWSKGGNSPLHFGNGTRLTVT.